Detailed here is one T cell receptor (beta chain). Its antigen is unidentified. The sample originates from a study of T cell responses to AZD1222 COVID-19 vaccine. Across the study: Pooling covered second doses at about 4 or about 12 weeks.

The ends were cut back, 10 bases at V and 9 bases at J, with 27 bases in the middle. The CDR3 loop spans 15 amino acids. The germline V gene encodes CDR1 LNHDA and CDR2 SQIVND (reference sequence). Data came from immunoSEQ multiplex PCR; TCRdb stores just in-frame clones and leaves some out. The data show 120,000 or so clones, with around 90% seen just once and approximately 1.2% held by the top ten. Regarding the study as a whole: Just a handful of AZD1222 recipients were seropositive at baseline. Clonal diversity may have been underestimated in mostly white British donors. Reportedly, nearly half of unique spike TCRs recognized epitopes outside B.1.351/B.1.1.7 mutations.

Here the sequenced sample was peripheral blood, taken on day 0 of AZD1222 vaccination. The chain uses TRBV19 and TRBJ2-5, with TRBD2 as a possible D gene (6 bases). This TCR was recovered from an adult in good health. CDR3 in amino acids: CATPRTYRRDQAQYF. The CDR3 region has the DNA TGTGCCACTCCTCGCACGTACAGGAGGGACCAGGCCCAGTACTTC. The whole variable domain, filled in from reference TRBV19 and TRBJ2-5, reads DGGITQSPKYLFRKEGQNVTLSCEQNLNHDAMYWYRQDPGQGLRLIYYSQIVNDFQKGDIAEGYSVSREKKESFPLTVTSAQKNPTAFYLCATPRTYRRDQAQYFGPGTRLLVL.